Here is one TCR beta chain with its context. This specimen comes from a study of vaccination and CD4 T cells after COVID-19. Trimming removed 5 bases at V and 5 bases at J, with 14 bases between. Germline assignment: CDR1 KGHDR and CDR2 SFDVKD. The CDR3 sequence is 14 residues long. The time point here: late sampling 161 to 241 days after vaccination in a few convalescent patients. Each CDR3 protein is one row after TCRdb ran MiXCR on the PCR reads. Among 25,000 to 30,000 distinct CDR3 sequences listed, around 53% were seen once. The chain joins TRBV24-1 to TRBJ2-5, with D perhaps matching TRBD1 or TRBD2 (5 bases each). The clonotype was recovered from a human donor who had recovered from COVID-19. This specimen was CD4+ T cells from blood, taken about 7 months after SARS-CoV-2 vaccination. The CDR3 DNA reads TGTGCCACCAGTGGGGCAAGGGGCGGGGAGACCCAGTACTTC. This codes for CATSGARGGETQYF.